This TCR beta chain came from a study of shared clonotypes between healthy human individuals. This table comes from immunoSEQ multiplex PCR, and its TCRdb copy is limited to in-frame clones, with some not included. The sample records 800,000 to 950,000 clones, 95% to 97% being singletons. The CDR3 covers 13 residues. After removal of 2 bases from V and 4 bases from J, the junction contained 2 bases not matched to a gene. Germline V lookup: CDR1 MDHEN, CDR2 SYDVKM. To note about this clone: This same CDR3 is encoded by further DNA sequences in the sample.

Positive CCR7 selection of CD45RO-negative cells yielded the naive CD8 cells, and terminally differentiated effector memory CD45RA+ cells were excluded. The V gene is TRBV28, the J gene TRBJ2-7; 7 nucleotides align to TRBD2. The sequenced material came from naive CD8+ T cells sorted from blood. The source is a man aged 25-45 years in good health. This CDR3 reads CASSLASGYEQYF. CDR3 bases: TGTGCCAGCAGTTTAGCTAGCGGATACGAGCAGTACTTC.